One and the same sample provided the 12 T cell receptor beta chains below, sequenced in a study of blood T cell repertoires in COVID-19. TCRdb's table, derived via immunoSEQ multiplex PCR, lists solely in-frame clones and lacks some. Of some 360,000 clones in the sample, 88% were seen once. Sequencing input: PBMCs or T cells enriched from blood (not recorded which). Receptors were obtained from a woman under 40 who had been exposed to COVID-19.

The chain employs TRBV30 and TRBJ1-1; D ambiguous. CDR1 is GTSNPN and CDR2 is SVGIG in the germline V gene (reference sequence). The CDR3 has 12 amino acids. Deletions cut 3 bases from V and 7 bases from J, with 12 bases between. CDR3 amino acids: CAWSNSKHEAFF. As DNA, the CDR3 is TGTGCCTGGAGCAACAGTAAACATGAAGCTTTCTTT.

The chain is built from TRBV14 and TRBJ2-7, with no clear D. V was shortened by 0 bases and J by 7 bases, with 16 bases between the two germline ends. Germline V lookup: CDR1 SGHDN, CDR2 FVKESK. The length of the CDR3 is 15 residues. The CDR3 region is CASSQDRPRSGEQYF. CDR3 nucleotides: TGTGCCAGCAGCCAAGACCGGCCTCGCTCCGGGGAGCAGTACTTC.

A single count supports this clone. The chain employs TRBV11-2 and TRBJ2-1, with 7 bases identical to TRBD2. The CDR3 covers 17 residues. The V gene end was trimmed by 2 bases and the J gene end by 2 bases; junction bases not matched to a gene: 9. CDR1 is SGHAT, CDR2 FQNNGV, per germline. This chain's CDR3 is CASSLNPAGNTYNEQFF. The CDR3 region has the DNA TGTGCCAGCAGCTTAAACCCAGCGGGAAACACCTACAATGAGCAGTTCTTC.

V and J are TRBV18 and TRBJ2-7, with D perhaps TRBD1 (5 bases). The length of the CDR3 is 13 residues. CDR1 and CDR2 from the germline V gene are KGHSH and LQKENI. V lost 3 bases and J lost 4, with 10 bases in between. As DNA, the CDR3 is TGTGCCAGCTCACCGGTGGACATTTACGAGCAGTACTTC. It encodes CASSPVDIYEQYF.

The chain employs TRBV7-8 and TRBJ1-5; 7 nucleotides align to TRBD1. This CDR3 spans 12 amino acids. Germline CDR1 is SGHVS and CDR2 is FQNEAQ. V lost 5 bases and J lost 11; bases outside the gene matches: 6. Here the CDR3 DNA reads TGTGCCAGCAGCATGAACGACAGGGCCCAGCATTTT. Encoded protein: CASSMNDRAQHF.

The chain is built from TRBV3-1 (or the pseudogene TRBV3-2) and TRBJ2-3, with 7 bases aligning to TRBD2. Looked up from germline, CDR1 is LGHDT and CDR2 is YNNKEL (reference sequence). The CDR3 loop spans 18 amino acids. The trim removed 0 bases at V and 2 bases at J, leaving 11 bases unmatched. The CDR3 sequence: CASSQDPAGSTLTDTQYF. The CDR3 nucleotides are TGTGCCAGCAGCCAAGATCCAGCGGGGTCGACCCTCACAGATACGCAGTATTTT.

This rearrangement joins TRBV28 to TRBJ2-7; the match to TRBD1 covers 10 bases. Germline V lookup: CDR1 MDHEN, CDR2 SYDVKM. CDR3 length: 18 residues. Germline trimming cut 1 base from V and 2 bases from J; bases unmatched to any gene: 11. The CDR3 sequence: CASSLSLSLGQGTYEQYF. DNA of the CDR3: TGTGCCAGCAGTTTATCGCTGAGTCTGGGACAGGGGACCTACGAGCAGTACTTC.

The CDR3 is CASSLVLGTGGAGELFF. The CDR3 DNA is TGCGCCAGCAGCTTGGTACTTGGAACAGGGGGCGCGGGGGAGCTGTTTTTT. The gene calls are TRBV5-1 and TRBJ2-2; 9 bases map to TRBD1. Germline V CDR1 and CDR2: SGHRS, YFSETQ. The CDR3 spans 17 residues. V shed 0 bases and J 8 bases; nucleotides not matched to a gene: 11.

The V gene is TRBV19, the J gene TRBJ2-1; 11 positions agree with TRBD2. This CDR3 spans 17 amino acids. V was pared by 4 bases and J by 7 bases, with 12 bases of the junction left unmatched. Germline-derived CDR1 and CDR2 are LNHDA and SQIVND (reference sequence). The CDR3 DNA reads TGTGCCAGTAGTACCAGACTAGCGGGGAACCTCTGGAATGAGCAGTTCTTC. It yields the protein CASSTRLAGNLWNEQFF.

The chain links TRBV30 to TRBJ1-1; TRBD1 is a possible D gene (5 bases). V lost 3 bases and J lost 4, with 12 bases in between. Germline V gene lookup returns CDR1 GTSNPN and CDR2 SVGIG (reference sequence). This CDR3 region has 13 residues. Here the CDR3 DNA reads TGTGCCTGGAGAAGGGGTCGCTTCACTGAAGCTTTCTTT. It codes for CAWRRGRFTEAFF. The full variable domain, completed using reference TRBV30 and TRBJ1-1, is SQTIHQWPATLVQPVGSPLSLECTVEGTSNPNLYWYRQAAGRGLQLLFYSVGIGQISSEVPQNLSASRPQDRQFILSSKKLLLSDSGFYLCAWRRGRFTEAFFGQGTRLTVV.

This rearrangement joins TRBV18 to TRBJ1-5; D call uncertain. In germline, CDR1 is KGHSH, CDR2 LQKENI. The V and J ends lost 2 bases and 3 bases respectively, with 11 bases between them. CDR3 length: 15 amino acids. The chain's CDR3 is CASSPTQADNQPQHF. The CDR3, as DNA: TGTGCCAGCTCACCAACGCAGGCAGACAATCAGCCCCAGCATTTT.

V gene TRBV28 combines with J gene TRBJ2-5; possibly TRBD2 for D (6 bases). The germline V gene has CDR1 MDHEN and CDR2 SYDVKM. The CDR3 runs 13 residues. The V and J ends lost 6 bases and 9 bases respectively, with 17 bases between them. In nucleotides, the CDR3 is TGTGCCAGCAGCACCGGGACTGACCGGGCCCAGTACTTC. The encoded protein is CASSTGTDRAQYF.